The clone carrying this T cell receptor (beta chain) was found a few times. Antigen: not known. TCRB transcripts that were expressed got sequenced, as all of the isolated RNA had been reverse transcribed. Assay used: immunoSEQ multiplex PCR; TCRdb lists only in-frame clones, some missing. The table includes about 900,000 clones, about 17% detected once. Trimming removed 3 bases from V and 5 bases from J; junction bases left unmatched: 3. CDR1 is SNHLY and CDR2 is FYNNEI in the germline V gene. The CDR3 sequence is 15 residues long. This sample is drawn from a study of beta chain features in type 1 diabetes. Study-wide points: PCR might favor shorter templates, equally in patients and controls. TCRB CDR3s from Type 1 diabetes patients were moderately but significantly shorter in all four CD4+ subsets.

The sequenced sample consisted of naive CD4+ T cells from blood. This chain uses TRBV2 with TRBJ2-3, with TRBD2 matching over 12 bases. The TCR comes from a woman between 18 and 29 years old in good health. The CDR3 DNA reads TGTGCCAGCAGTGATCGACTAGCGGGAGTAGATACGCAGTATTTT. This sequence encodes CASSDRLAGVDTQYF.